A single T cell receptor beta chain is shown here with its context. The CDR3 is 15 amino acids. V was pared by 5 bases and J by 3 bases, with 11 bases between. The germline gives CDR1 MNHEY, CDR2 SVGAGI. The source of the sample is a study of blood T cell repertoires in COVID-19. The wider study: The origin of the acute and convalescent COVID-19 samples was the United States, Italy and Spain. From T cells, B-cell-depleted T cells, or PBMCs came the material, which was cDNA or gDNA.

As originally analysed: For nucleated cells, counts were estimated from reference gene primer amplification. The assay was immunoSEQ multiplex PCR, and TCRdb's table has in-frame clones only and misses some. V, J and clone size are those of that table, while D and trimming were read from the DNA. In the table there are 200,000 to 250,000 clones, about nine tenths of which are singletons. This chain connects TRBV6-5 to TRBJ1-6, with D possibly matching TRBD1 (5 bases). Material: peripheral blood. This TCR derives from a man aged 55 to 70 who had recovered from COVID-19. CDR3 amino acids: CASSLDRNYNSPLHF. Here the CDR3 DNA reads TGTGCCAGCAGTCTTGACAGAAACTATAATTCACCCCTCCACTTT.